These 5 T cell receptor beta chains came from one sample sequenced in a study of blood T cells in healthy people across ages. Primed by a sample-barcoded 5' primer and a J-beta primer mix, a second PCR proceeded for roughly 6 to 12 cycles. TCRdb independently ran MiXCR on the 5' RACE reads; one entry per CDR3 protein. Here the sample spans more than 650,000 distinct CDR3 sequences, 22% being singletons. The specimen sequenced was blood. These TCRs come from a man aged 65-85 years in good health.

The J gene is TRBJ2-3, the V gene TRBV27, with TRBD2 identical over 15 bases. CDR3 length equals 16 residues. The germline CDR1 and CDR2 sequences are MNHEY and SMNVEV (reference sequence). V dropped 5 bases and J dropped 3; count of bases not matched to a gene: 3. The CDR3 DNA follows: TGTGCCAGCAGTGGGACTAGCGGGGGGAATACAGATACGCAGTATTTT. As protein: CASSGTSGGNTDTQYF.

This clonotype has more than one count but fewer than ten. The CDR3 coding sequence is TGTGCCAGCAGATTACGGGGCAGCTTAAACATTCAGTACTTC. It is translated as CASRLRGSLNIQYF. The chain uses TRBV28 and TRBJ2-4; D may be TRBD1 or TRBD2 (5 bases each). Germline V gene lookup returns CDR1 MDHEN and CDR2 SYDVKM. CDR3 length: 14 amino acids. Trimming cost V 6 bases and J 6 bases, with 15 bases left between them.

In its sample, this clonotype was seen a few times. This chain joins TRBV7-9 and TRBJ2-1, with D possibly matching TRBD1 (6 bases). V was pared by 5 bases and J by 2 bases, with 19 bases between. This CDR3 has 17 residues. Germline-derived CDR1 and CDR2 are SEHNR and FQNEAQ (reference sequence). The CDR3 DNA reads as TGTGCCAGCAGCGGGGGAGACAGGCAATTAACCTACAATGAGCAGTTCTTC. Translating gives CASSGGDRQLTYNEQFF.

The rearrangement joins TRBV25-1 to TRBJ1-1; tentatively, D is TRBD1 (5 bases). The CDR3 length is 14 residues. Germline assignment: CDR1 MGHDK and CDR2 SYGVNS. V dropped 1 base and J dropped 8 bases, with 14 bases sitting between them. The CDR3, as DNA: TGTGCCAGCAGTGAATCCGGGGGACCCCGGGAAGCTTTCTTT. Its translation is CASSESGGPREAFF.

This clonotype was counted a few times. The V call is TRBV12-3 or TRBV12-4, the J call TRBJ1-5; unclear D gene. Trimming left V 6 bases short and J 0 bases short, with 12 bases between. The CDR3 consists of 15 residues. The CDR3 reads CASRSDQNSNQPQHF. CDR3 nucleotide sequence: TGTGCCAGCAGATCTGATCAAAATAGCAATCAGCCCCAGCATTTT.